This T cell receptor (beta chain) was recorded in a study of OX40 agonist ivuxolimab in advanced cancers. Some background on the complete study: Ivuxolimab was an agonistic, fully human IgG2 monoclonal antibody directed against OX40 (CD134), a costimulatory receptor. Intravenous ivuxolimab was administered to patients every 2 weeks at six dose levels: 0.01, 0.1, 0.3, 1.5, 3 and 10 mg/kg. Of the approximately 50 patients in dose escalation, 19 had hepatocellular carcinoma, about 15 had melanoma, 9 had renal cell carcinoma and 9 had head and neck cancer. In the dose-escalation cohort, roughly 80% of patients were male, and the mean age was approximately 60 years, with a range of about 23 to 85. Patients were allowed to have had prior anti-PD-1, anti-PD-L1 or anti-CTLA-4 therapy, and 40% of the dose-escalation patients had previously received checkpoint inhibitors. Partial responses occurred in three dose-escalation patients: two with cutaneous melanoma and one with hepatocellular carcinoma. The purpose of peripheral TCRbeta sequencing was to test whether ivuxolimab changed TCR sequence diversity and led to clonal T-cell expansion. The paper covers the monotherapy dose-escalation part of the phase I ivuxolimab trial, which included N ≈ 54 patients. Points the paper makes about the study in general: Low levels of normalized T-cell clonal expansion were also seen in some patients who did not respond. In partial responders in the 0.1-3.0 mg/kg groups, normalized peripheral clonal expansion was found to be among the lowest, especially among CD8+ T cells. After ivuxolimab, CD8+ T cells had more expanded clones than CD4+ T cells on average. The antigen specificity of the clonally expanded peripheral T cells was not determined. At doses of 0.1 to 3.0 mg/kg, clonal expansion of both CD4+ and CD8+ blood T cells was observed from baseline to week 6.

The trial excluded patients who had a history of autoimmune disease or were on systemic immunosuppression. In every dose cohort, peripheral blood was drawn for TCR sequencing at baseline, cycle 4 day 1, and cycle 7 day 1. Samples were obtained from an open-label, multicenter, first-in-human phase I dose-escalation trial of ivuxolimab. Adults with locally advanced or metastatic melanoma, renal cell, hepatocellular, or head and neck squamous cell carcinoma were enrolled in the trial. CD4+ and CD8+ T cells were sorted separately from peripheral blood before TCR sequencing. Comment on this clone: The specificity of this receptor is unknown. No qualities accompany the bases; no much larger clone lies one base away.

Genomic DNA was isolated from the sorted cells so that the TCRbeta CDR3 region could be sequenced. TCRbeta CDR3 regions were sequenced using the immunoSEQ Assay. TCRdb carries this immuneACCESS record with in-frame sequences only. Its versions omit some clonotypes, under half of them owing to an unresolved V gene in the studies checked, with the rest unexplained. The sample includes 15,000 to 20,000 clones, with around 70% observed a single time. Roughly 19% of the sample lies in the top ten. The CDR3 sequence holds 11 residues, the cysteine and phenylalanine included. The sequence is cut down to CDR3 DNA, 33 bases in frame from base 1. CDR1 is given as MNHEY and CDR2 as SMNVEV, both from the germline V gene (reference sequence). Cut back by 4 bases and 3 bases, the V and J ends lie 4 bases apart.

Recombination joined TRBV27 with TRBJ2-7, with an unclear D gene assignment. The specimen was CD4+ or CD8+ T cells sorted from blood, collected in a trial of the OX40 agonist ivuxolimab. The TCR originated in an adult with an advanced solid tumor such as melanoma, head and neck, liver or kidney cancer. The encoded CDR3 is CASSSSYEQYF. The sequence in DNA is TGTGCCAGCAGTTCCAGCTACGAGCAGTACTTC.